The clone carrying this TCR beta chain was seen a few times. Its antigen is still unknown. This CDR3 has 12 amino acids. Per germline, CDR1 LNHNV and CDR2 YYDKDF (reference sequence). Trimming removed 5 bases from V and 0 bases from J, with 4 bases in between. This sample was taken from a study of T-cell memory formation after mild COVID-19. The study's findings and limits: Among contracting clones, CD4+ were mainly CM/EM and CD8+ enriched in EMRA. Whereas later expanders leaned CD4+, clones contracting day 15 to 85 showed a balanced CD4/CD8 makeup. Some clones that responded were present in memory (sampled pre-infection), which suggests cross-reactive memory joined.

TCRdb ran MiXCR on the 5' RACE reads and lists one entry per CDR3 protein. The sample holds about 400,000 distinct CDR3 sequences, around a sixth seen once. Sequenced sample: PBMCs or a T cell subset sorted from them (not recorded which). The rearrangement links TRBV15 to TRBJ1-1; D is uncertain. This TCR derives from a man between 18 and 35 years old who had mild COVID-19 (a few samples of this study predate the infection). Cell type and time point are not known. CDR3 in amino acids: CATSGVNTEAFF. CDR3 sequence (DNA): TGTGCCACCAGCGGGGTGAACACTGAAGCTTTCTTT.